What follows is one TCR beta chain and its context. This sample is drawn from a study of blood T cell repertoires in COVID-19. Study context: Samples representing acute and convalescent COVID-19 were sourced from the United States, Italy and Spain. T cells, B-cell-depleted T cells, or PBMCs provided the cDNA or gDNA that served as material.

Seattle patient enrollment occurred during active infection, with longitudinal follow-up thereafter. Original processing notes: Nucleated cell counts were estimated from reference gene primer amplification. The assay was immunoSEQ multiplex PCR, and TCRdb's table has in-frame clones only and misses some. V and J calls and clone size are those listed in that table; D and trimming were worked out from the DNA. The profile shows 250,000 or so clones, approximately 88% of them singletons. This clonotype was obtained from a woman under 40 with COVID-19, enrolled during active disease. Sequencing input: peripheral blood.

The CDR3 sequence is CASSIYGRERTEAFF. CDR3 nucleotides: TGTGCCAGTAGTATTTATGGTCGGGAGCGCACTGAAGCTTTCTTT. The gene calls are TRBV19 and TRBJ1-1; D is ambiguous. The length of the CDR3 is 15 residues. From germline, CDR1 is LNHDA and CDR2 SQIVND (reference sequence). The germline V and J ends were trimmed by 3 bases and 4 bases, with 15 bases remaining between them.